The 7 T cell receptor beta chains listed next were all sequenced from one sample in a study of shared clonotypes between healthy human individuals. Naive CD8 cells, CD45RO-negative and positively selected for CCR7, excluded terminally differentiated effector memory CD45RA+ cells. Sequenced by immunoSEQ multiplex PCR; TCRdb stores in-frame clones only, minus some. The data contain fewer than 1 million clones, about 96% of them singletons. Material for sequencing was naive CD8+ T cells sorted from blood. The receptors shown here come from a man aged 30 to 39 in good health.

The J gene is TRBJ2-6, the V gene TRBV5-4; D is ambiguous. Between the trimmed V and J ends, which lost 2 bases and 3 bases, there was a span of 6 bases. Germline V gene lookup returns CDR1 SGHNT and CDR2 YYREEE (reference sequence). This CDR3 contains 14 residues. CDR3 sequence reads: CASSFPYGANVLTF. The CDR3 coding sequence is TGTGCCAGCAGCTTCCCTTATGGGGCCAACGTCCTGACTTTC.

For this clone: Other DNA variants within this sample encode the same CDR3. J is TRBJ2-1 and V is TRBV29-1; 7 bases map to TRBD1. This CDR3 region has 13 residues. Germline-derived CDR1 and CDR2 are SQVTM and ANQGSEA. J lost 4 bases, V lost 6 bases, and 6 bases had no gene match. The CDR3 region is CSVPGTVYNEQFF. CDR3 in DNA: TGCAGCGTACCCGGGACAGTGTACAATGAGCAGTTCTTC.

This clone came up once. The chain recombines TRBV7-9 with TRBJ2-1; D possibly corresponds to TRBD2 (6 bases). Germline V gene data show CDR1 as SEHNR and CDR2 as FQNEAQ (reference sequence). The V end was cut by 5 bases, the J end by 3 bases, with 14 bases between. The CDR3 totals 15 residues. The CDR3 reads CASSRRDSVYNEQFF. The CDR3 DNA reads TGTGCCAGCAGCCGCCGGGACTCCGTCTACAATGAGCAGTTCTTC.

Here the CDR3 reads CASSFGDRGVSYGYTF. DNA of the CDR3: TGTGCCAGCAGCTTTGGGGACAGGGGGGTTAGCTATGGCTACACCTTC. This chain connects TRBV5-4 to TRBJ1-2; TRBD1 aligns across 11 bases. There are 16 residues in the CDR3. V lost 2 bases to trimming and J lost 4 bases; unmatched junction nucleotides: 7. Germline-derived CDR1 and CDR2 are SGHNT and YYREEE (reference sequence).

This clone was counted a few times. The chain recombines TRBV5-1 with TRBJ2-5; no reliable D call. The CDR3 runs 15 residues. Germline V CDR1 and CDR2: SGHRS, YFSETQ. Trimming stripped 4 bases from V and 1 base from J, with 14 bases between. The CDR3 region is CASSPLGRLQETQYF. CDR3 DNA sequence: TGCGCCAGCAGCCCCCTTGGCAGGCTCCAAGAGACCCAGTACTTC.

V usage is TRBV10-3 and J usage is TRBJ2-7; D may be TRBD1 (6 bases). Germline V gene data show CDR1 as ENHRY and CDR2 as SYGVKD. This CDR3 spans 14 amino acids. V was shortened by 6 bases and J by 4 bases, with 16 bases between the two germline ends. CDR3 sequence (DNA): TGTGCCATCAGGGACCAGGGGATCCAGTACGAGCAGTACTTC. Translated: CAIRDQGIQYEQYF.

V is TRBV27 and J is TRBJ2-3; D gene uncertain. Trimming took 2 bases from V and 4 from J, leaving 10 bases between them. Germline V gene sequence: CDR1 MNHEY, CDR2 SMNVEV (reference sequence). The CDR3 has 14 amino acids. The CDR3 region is CASSLGTGSDTQYF. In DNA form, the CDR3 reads TGTGCCAGCAGTTTAGGAACTGGGTCAGATACGCAGTATTTT.